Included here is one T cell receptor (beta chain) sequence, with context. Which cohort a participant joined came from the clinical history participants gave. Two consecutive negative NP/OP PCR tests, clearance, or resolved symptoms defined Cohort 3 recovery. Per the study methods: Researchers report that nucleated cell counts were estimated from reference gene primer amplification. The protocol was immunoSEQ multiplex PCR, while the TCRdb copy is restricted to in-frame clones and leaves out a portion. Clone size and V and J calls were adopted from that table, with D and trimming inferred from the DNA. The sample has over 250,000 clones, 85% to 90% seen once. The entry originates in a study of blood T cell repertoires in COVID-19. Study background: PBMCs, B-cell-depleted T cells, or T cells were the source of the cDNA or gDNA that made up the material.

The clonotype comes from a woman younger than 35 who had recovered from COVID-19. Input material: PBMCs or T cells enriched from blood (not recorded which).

Here the CDR3 reads CASSFGQGQETQYF. Written as DNA, the CDR3 is TGTGCCAGCAGCTTCGGACAGGGGCAAGAGACCCAGTACTTC. The V call is TRBV5-8, the J call TRBJ2-5, with 9 nucleotides matching TRBD1. CDR1 SGHTS and CDR2 YDEGEE come from the germline V gene. V gave up 2 bases and J gave up 2 bases; unmatched junction bases: 1. There are 14 residues in the CDR3.